This T cell receptor beta chain was identified during a study of radiation and T cells in renal cell carcinoma. Time point in this sample: blood 2 weeks post-SBRT. Regarding treatment: 15 Gy SBRT to primary tumor, nephrectomy 4 weeks later. Germline CDR1 DFQATT, CDR2 SNEGSKA (reference sequence). Trimming stripped 3 bases from V and 15 bases from J, with 15 bases between. This CDR3 contains 11 residues. The table came from immunoSEQ multiplex PCR; TCRdb's copy has only in-frame clones and leaves some out. The data show about 58,000 clones, around 78% seen once. This sequence was found in a man in his 60s with renal cell carcinoma. This chain uses TRBV20-1 with TRBJ2-1, with D perhaps given as TRBD1 or TRBD2 (5 bases each). The source was blood, collected from a patient whose treatment included radiotherapy and nephrectomy. CDR3 sequence (DNA): TGCAGTGCTAGGGGGGACGACGACCCGTTCTTC. Amino acids: CSARGDDDPFF.